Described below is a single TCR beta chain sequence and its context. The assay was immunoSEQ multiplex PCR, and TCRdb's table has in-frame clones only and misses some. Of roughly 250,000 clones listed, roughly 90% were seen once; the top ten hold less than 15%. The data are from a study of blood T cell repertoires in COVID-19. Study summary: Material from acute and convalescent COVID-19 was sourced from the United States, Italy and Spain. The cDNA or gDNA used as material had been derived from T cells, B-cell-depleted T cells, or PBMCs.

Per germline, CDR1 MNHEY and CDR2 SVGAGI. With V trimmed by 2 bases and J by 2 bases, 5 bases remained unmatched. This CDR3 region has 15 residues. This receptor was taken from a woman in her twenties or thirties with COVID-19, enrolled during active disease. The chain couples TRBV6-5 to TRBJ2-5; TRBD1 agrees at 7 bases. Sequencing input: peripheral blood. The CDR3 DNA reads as TGTGCCAGCAGTTACGACTCAGGGGGTCAAGAGACCCAGTACTTC. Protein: CASSYDSGGQETQYF.